One sample yielded the 17 T cell receptor beta chains listed below, sequenced in a study of blood T cell repertoires in COVID-19. Libraries were prepared by immunoSEQ multiplex PCR; TCRdb keeps only in-frame clonotypes and omits some of them. The repertoire holds about 150,000 clones, around 90% seen once, with about 4.1% in the top ten. Sequencing was done on a sample of PBMCs or T cells enriched from blood (not recorded which). These receptors came from a woman between 40 and 50 years old who had been exposed to COVID-19.

The chain links TRBV19 to TRBJ1-5, with 9 bases matching TRBD1. Trimming removed 8 bases from V and 0 bases from J; junction bases left unmatched: 2. The CDR3 length is 14 residues. Germline CDR1 reads LNHDA; CDR2 reads SQIVND (reference sequence). CDR3 coding DNA: TGTGCCAGTGAGGACAGGGGTAGCAATCAGCCCCAGCATTTT. Translating gives CASEDRGSNQPQHF.

This clone was counted once. V usage is TRBV6-6 and J usage is TRBJ2-7, with 8 bases lining up with TRBD2. CDR1 is MNHNY and CDR2 is SVGAGI in the germline V gene (reference sequence). With 4 bases clipped from V and 4 bases from J, the junction kept 6 bases outside the gene matches. The CDR3 runs 14 residues. Written as DNA, the CDR3 is TGTGCCAGCAGTTTGGGGACTAGAGATTACGAGCAGTACTTC. This translates into CASSLGTRDYEQYF.

V usage is TRBV19 and J usage is TRBJ1-3; D possibly corresponds to TRBD1 (6 bases). Trimming removed 5 bases at V and 1 base at J, with 9 bases between. Germline V gives CDR1 LNHDA, CDR2 SQIVND (reference sequence). The CDR3 sequence is 14 residues long. This CDR3 is CASSLQGSGNTIYF. The CDR3 coding sequence is TGTGCCAGTAGTCTTCAGGGGTCTGGAAACACCATATATTTT.

The rearrangement joins TRBV5-1 to TRBJ2-5, with TRBD1 matching over 7 bases. The V gene's germline CDR1 is SGHRS and CDR2 YFSETQ. CDR3 size: 15 residues. With 4 bases clipped from V and 4 bases from J, the junction kept 10 bases outside the gene matches. The CDR3 sequence: CASSPTGPVGETQYF. In DNA form, the CDR3 reads TGCGCCAGCAGCCCGACAGGGCCCGTCGGAGAGACCCAGTACTTC. The full variable domain, completed using reference TRBV5-1 and TRBJ2-5, is KAGVTQTPRYLIKTRGQQVTLSCSPISGHRSVSWYQQTPGQGLQFLFEYFSETQRNKGNFPGRFSGRQFSNSRSEMNVSTLELGDSALYLCASSPTGPVGETQYFGPGTRLLVL.

The chain employs TRBV5-1 and TRBJ1-2, with a possible D match to TRBD1 (6 bases). The CDR3 has 10 amino acids. Germline CDR1 SGHRS, CDR2 YFSETQ. CDR3 loop: CAKTGGGYTF. CDR3 nucleotides: TGCGCTAAGACAGGTGGGGGCTACACCTTC. The full variable domain, with the rest looked up from reference TRBV5-1 and TRBJ1-2, is KAGVTQTPRYLIKTRGQQVTLSCSPISGHRSVSWYQQTPGQGLQFLFEYFSETQRNKGNFPGRFSGRQFSNSRSEMNVSTLELGDSALYLCAKTGGGYTFGSGTRLTVV.

The gene calls are TRBV11-2 and TRBJ1-1, with D perhaps TRBD1 (6 bases). The CDR3 extends over 13 amino acids. Germline V lookup: CDR1 SGHAT, CDR2 FQNNGV. Trimming left V 4 bases short and J 8 bases short, with 14 bases between. Here the CDR3 DNA reads TGTGCCAGCAGCTCCGTCGGGCAGGGGGAAGCTTTCTTT. This codes for CASSSVGQGEAFF.

The V and J genes are TRBV7-8 and TRBJ2-7; 8 nucleotides line up with TRBD1. V shed 3 bases, J shed 2 bases, and the junction held 6 bases outside the gene matches. Germline V gene lookup returns CDR1 SGHVS and CDR2 FQNEAQ. There are 15 residues in the CDR3. CDR3 bases: TGTGCCAGCAGCTTTTTCCGGACAGGGACCTACGAGCAGTACTTC. It specifies CASSFFRTGTYEQYF.

This chain uses TRBV25-1 with TRBJ2-7; TRBD2 matches 13 bases. This CDR3 region has 17 residues. V trimming: 7 bases; J trimming: 4 bases; junction bases outside the gene matches: 13. CDR1 is MGHDK, CDR2 SYGVNS, per germline. The CDR3 sequence is CASIGGTSGALGYEQYF. DNA of the CDR3: TGTGCCAGCATAGGCGGGACTAGCGGGGCTTTGGGGTACGAGCAGTACTTC.

This clone occurred once. V and J are TRBV7-9 and TRBJ1-6; 8 nucleotides line up with TRBD1. Germline CDR1 SEHNR, CDR2 FQNEAQ (reference sequence). This CDR3 is built from 16 residues. Germline trimming cut 6 bases from V and 8 bases from J; bases unmatched to any gene: 12. This CDR3 reads CASRHQRDRGDSPLHF. The CDR3, as DNA: TGTGCCAGCAGACACCAACGCGACAGGGGAGATTCACCCCTCCACTTT.

This clone was seen once. The gene calls are TRBV11-3 and TRBJ1-6; TRBD1 matches 8 bases. Germline CDR1 SGHNT, CDR2 YENEEA. This CDR3 spans 17 amino acids. V shed 5 bases and J 0 bases; nucleotides not matched to a gene: 6. The CDR3 nucleotides read TGTGCCAGCAGCGAACGACAGGGGAGCTCCTATAATTCACCCCTCCACTTT. The encoded protein is CASSERQGSSYNSPLHF. The entire variable domain, with the rest obtained from reference TRBV11-3 and TRBJ1-6, is as follows: EAGVVQSPRYKIIEKKQPVAFWCNPISGHNTLYWYLQNLGQGPELLIRYENEEAVDDSQLPKDRFSAERLKGVDSTLKIQPAELGDSAVYLCASSERQGSSYNSPLHFGNGTRLTVT.

The rearrangement joins TRBV12-3 or TRBV12-4 to TRBJ2-4, with 9 bases matching TRBD1. V lost 6 bases, J lost 8 bases, and 5 bases stayed unmatched. CDR3 length equals 13 residues. CDR3 loop: CASSRRQGDIQYF. The CDR3 nucleotides read TGTGCCAGCAGCCGAAGACAGGGGGACATTCAGTACTTC.

V usage is TRBV28 and J usage is TRBJ2-1; TRBD2 agrees at 9 bases. The ends lost 5 bases at V and 8 bases at J; junction bases unmatched: 10. Per the germline V gene, CDR1 is MDHEN and CDR2 is SYDVKM. The CDR3 runs 15 residues. This chain's CDR3 is CASSRRMVAGDEQFF. The CDR3 bases are TGTGCCAGCAGTCGCCGTATGGTAGCGGGAGATGAGCAGTTCTTC.

The table lists this clone with a count of one. J is TRBJ1-1 and V is TRBV18; possible D gene TRBD1, 6 bases. CDR3 length: 16 amino acids. The V gene lost 3 bases and the J gene lost 0 bases, with 14 bases spanning the gap. Germline assignment: CDR1 KGHSH and CDR2 LQKENI. CDR3 coding DNA: TGTGCCAGCTCACCGATCCGGGACACAGTGAACACTGAAGCTTTCTTT. Translation gives CASSPIRDTVNTEAFF.

The chain couples TRBV19 to TRBJ1-2; no clear D. This CDR3 contains 15 residues. The V gene's germline CDR1 is LNHDA and CDR2 SQIVND (reference sequence). V gave up 7 bases and J gave up 7 bases, with 22 bases separating them. The CDR3 sequence is CASTPAGRQSSGYTF. Here the CDR3 DNA reads TGTGCCAGTACCCCAGCGGGGAGGCAGAGTTCTGGCTACACCTTC.

The rearrangement joins TRBV5-1 to TRBJ2-3; 8 bases align to TRBD2. The CDR3 is 17 residues long. Germline trimming cut 3 bases from V and 0 bases from J; bases unmatched to any gene: 9. CDR1 is SGHRS, CDR2 YFSETQ, per germline. CDR3 loop: CASSSKVAGSSTDTQYF. In DNA form, the CDR3 reads TGCGCCAGCAGCTCTAAGGTAGCGGGGAGTAGCACAGATACGCAGTATTTT.

CDR3 residues: CASSHAGDRGTYEQYF. CDR3 sequence (DNA): TGCGCCAGCAGCCATGCCGGGGACAGGGGGACCTACGAGCAGTACTTC. The rearrangement links TRBV4-1 to TRBJ2-7, with 11 bases fitting TRBD1. CDR1 is MGHRA and CDR2 is YSYEKL in the germline V gene. This CDR3 has 16 amino acids. J lost 2 bases, V lost 3 bases, and 6 bases had no gene match.

The rearrangement uses TRBV5-4 and TRBJ1-1, with D possibly being TRBD1 (6 bases). Germline assignment: CDR1 SGHNT and CDR2 YYREEE (reference sequence). The germline V and J ends were trimmed by 4 bases and 2 bases, with 12 bases remaining between them. The CDR3 runs to 14 residues. Here the CDR3 reads CASSPGQRNTEAFF. The CDR3 DNA sequence: TGTGCCAGCAGCCCCGGACAGAGAAACACTGAAGCTTTCTTT.